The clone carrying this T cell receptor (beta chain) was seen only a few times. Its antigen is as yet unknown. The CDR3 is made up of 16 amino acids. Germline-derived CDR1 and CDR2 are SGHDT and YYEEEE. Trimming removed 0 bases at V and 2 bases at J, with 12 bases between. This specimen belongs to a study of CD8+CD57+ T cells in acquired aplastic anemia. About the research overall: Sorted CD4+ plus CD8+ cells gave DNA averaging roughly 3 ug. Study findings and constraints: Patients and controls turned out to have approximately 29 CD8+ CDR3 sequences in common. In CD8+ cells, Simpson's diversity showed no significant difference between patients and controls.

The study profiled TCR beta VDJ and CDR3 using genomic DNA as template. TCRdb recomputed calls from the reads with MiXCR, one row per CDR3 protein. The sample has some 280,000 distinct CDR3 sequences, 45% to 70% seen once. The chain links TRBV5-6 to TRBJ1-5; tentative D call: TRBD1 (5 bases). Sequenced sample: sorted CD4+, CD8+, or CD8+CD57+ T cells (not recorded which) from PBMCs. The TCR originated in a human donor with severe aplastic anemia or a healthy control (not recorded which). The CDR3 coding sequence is TGTGCCAGCAGCTTGGAGGGTGACAGCGGCAATCAGCCCCAGCATTTT. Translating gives CASSLEGDSGNQPQHF.